These 5 T cell receptor beta chains were all obtained from the same sample, sequenced in a study of T cells after yellow fever vaccination. TCRdb analysed the 5' RACE reads with MiXCR anew, one entry per CDR3 protein. The data contain more than 350,000 distinct CDR3 sequences, 11% of them singletons. Source: PBMCs, taken on the day of the first yellow fever vaccination. These receptors came from a man between 18 and 29 years old who received the YFV17D yellow fever vaccine.

This rearrangement joins TRBV3-1 to TRBJ2-1; the D gene is possibly TRBD2 (6 bases). The CDR3 spans 13 residues. The V and J ends lost 6 bases and 14 bases respectively, with 20 bases between them. Looked up from germline, CDR1 is LGHDT and CDR2 is YNNKEL (reference sequence). CDR3 nucleotide sequence: TGTGCCAGCAGTCGAGCGCAGGGACTTGGGAAGTTCTTC. It translates to CASSRAQGLGKFF.

This clonotype occurred a few times. The V gene is TRBV20-1, the J gene TRBJ1-1; the D gene is possibly TRBD1 (5 bases). Germline V CDR1 and CDR2: DFQATT, SNEGSKA (reference sequence). The CDR3 totals 16 residues. Trimming pared 6 bases from V and 0 bases from J, leaving 20 bases between. CDR3 bases: TGCAGTGCCCCCGCACTAAAGGGGACGGTGAACACTGAAGCTTTCTTT. This sequence encodes CSAPALKGTVNTEAFF.

The chain recombines TRBV4-2 with TRBJ1-1; no definite D call. V lost 8 bases to trimming and J lost 3 bases, with 19 bases between them. The CDR3 extends over 15 amino acids. Germline CDR1 LGHNA, CDR2 YNFKEQ. This CDR3 is CASCDPGSTDTEAFF. Written as DNA, the CDR3 is TGTGCCAGCTGTGACCCGGGTTCTACGGACACTGAAGCTTTCTTT.

This clonotype was seen repeatedly, ten times or more. The chain employs TRBV29-1 and TRBJ2-7; 10 bases map to TRBD1. CDR1 SQVTM and CDR2 ANQGSEA come from the germline V gene. The CDR3 has 20 residues. V shed 5 bases and J 1 base; nucleotides not matched to a gene: 23. The CDR3 DNA is TGCAGCGTTCTAGAGCGACAGGGGGCGTACAGGATGGGTCGTTCCTACGAGCAGTACTTC. Protein: CSVLERQGAYRMGRSYEQYF.

The gene calls are TRBV5-1 and TRBJ2-3, with D hard to call. This CDR3 has 15 residues. In germline, CDR1 is SGHRS, CDR2 YFSETQ. Trimming took off 0 bases at V and 1 base at J, with 9 bases between the two ends. The CDR3 reads CASSLDYLGTDTQYF. The CDR3 coding sequence is TGCGCCAGCAGCTTGGACTACTTGGGCACAGATACGCAGTATTTT.